Shown below are 28 T cell receptor beta chains from a single sample sequenced in a study of T cells in localized non-small cell lung cancer. Sequenced by immunoSEQ multiplex PCR; TCRdb stores in-frame clones only, minus some. The table includes 1,500 to 2,000 clones, around 30% detected once. Source: lung tumor tissue, taken before any cancer treatment. The receptors were sampled from a male donor older than 55 with stage I squamous cell lung carcinoma.

There are a few counts of this clone. This chain uses TRBV28 with TRBJ2-7, with 7 bases lining up with TRBD1. After removal of 2 bases from V and 7 bases from J, the junction contained 2 bases not matched to a gene. The CDR3 is 12 amino acids. Germline V gene lookup returns CDR1 MDHEN and CDR2 SYDVKM. The CDR3: CASSLEQGEQYF. The DNA of the CDR3 is TGTGCCAGCAGTTTAGAACAGGGGGAGCAGTACTTC.

This chain joins TRBV19 and TRBJ1-5; D may be TRBD1 (5 bases). The germline V and J ends were trimmed by 7 bases and 0 bases, with 10 bases remaining between them. The CDR3 covers 14 residues. Looked up from germline, CDR1 is LNHDA and CDR2 is SQIVND (reference sequence). CDR3 residues: CASNRGYSNQPQHF. The CDR3 nucleotides read TGTGCCAGTAATAGGGGATATAGCAATCAGCCCCAGCATTTT.

By sample share, this clone is medium-sized (0.01 to 0.1%). As DNA, the CDR3 is TGTGCCAGCAGCGTAGTACAGGACACCATGAACACTGAAGCTTTCTTT. Translated, it gives CASSVVQDTMNTEAFF. V and J are TRBV9 and TRBJ1-1; perhaps TRBD1 as D (5 bases). The germline V gene encodes CDR1 SGDLS and CDR2 YYNGEE. The CDR3 is 16 amino acids. Trimming pared 0 bases from V and 0 bases from J, leaving 12 bases between. Combining the CDR3 with reference TRBV9 and TRBJ1-1 gives the whole variable domain DSGVTQTPKHLITATGQRVTLRCSPRSGDLSVYWYQQSLDQGLQFLIQYYNGEERAKGNILERFSAQQFPDLHSELNLSSLELGDSALYFCASSVVQDTMNTEAFFGQGTRLTVV.

The chain couples TRBV15 to TRBJ2-5; 7 positions match TRBD1. The CDR3 has 16 residues. V lost 3 bases and J lost 1; bases outside the gene matches: 8. CDR1 is LNHNV, CDR2 YYDKDF, per germline (reference sequence). DNA for the CDR3: TGTGCCACCAGCAGGTACCGGGACAGCCTCCAAGAGACCCAGTACTTC. Translating gives CATSRYRDSLQETQYF.

This clone was counted only a few times. The chain is built from TRBV11-3 and TRBJ2-1; D is undetermined. Germline V gives CDR1 SGHNT, CDR2 YENEEA. V lost 1 base and J 6 bases, leaving 10 bases between the germline ends. The CDR3 is 14 amino acids. CDR3 coding DNA: TGTGCCAGCAGCTTAGTCGGTACTATCAATGAGCAGTTCTTC. This encodes CASSLVGTINEQFF.

The CDR3 protein is CASSPPWQGIETQYF. DNA of the CDR3: TGTGCCAGCTCACCACCGTGGCAGGGAATAGAGACGCAGTATTTT. V usage is TRBV18 and J usage is TRBJ2-3, with D possibly being TRBD1 (5 bases). This CDR3 comprises 15 residues. V dropped 0 bases and J dropped 9 bases, with 16 bases sitting between them. Per germline, CDR1 KGHSH and CDR2 LQKENI. Full variable domain (rest looked up from reference TRBV18 and TRBJ2-3): NAGVMQNPRHLVRRRGQEARLRCSPMKGHSHVYWYRQLPEEGLKFMVYLQKENIIDESGMPKERFSAEFPKEGPSILRIQQVVRGDSAAYFCASSPPWQGIETQYFGPGTRLTVL.

This rearrangement joins TRBV28 to TRBJ1-3, with D hard to call. The CDR3 is made up of 14 amino acids. The V gene lost 6 bases and the J gene lost 0 bases, with 9 bases spanning the gap. Germline V gene data show CDR1 as MDHEN and CDR2 as SYDVKM. As DNA, the CDR3 is TGTGCCAGCAGAGGCGGACTCTCTGGAAACACCATATATTTT. This gives the protein CASRGGLSGNTIYF.

In this sample, this clone turned up a few times. The genes are TRBV9 and TRBJ1-5; 9 bases align to TRBD1. Per the germline V gene, CDR1 is SGDLS and CDR2 is YYNGEE. Unmatched junction bases numbered 5, after V lost 3 bases and J lost 7 bases. The CDR3 contains 14 residues. The CDR3 region has the DNA TGTGCCAGCAGCGGGGGACAGGGCGGGCAGCCCCAGCATTTT. Protein: CASSGGQGGQPQHF. Looking up the rest from reference TRBV9 and TRBJ1-5 gives the full variable domain: DSGVTQTPKHLITATGQRVTLRCSPRSGDLSVYWYQQSLDQGLQFLIQYYNGEERAKGNILERFSAQQFPDLHSELNLSSLELGDSALYFCASSGGQGGQPQHFGDGTRLSIL.

The chain joins TRBV28 to TRBJ2-5; unclear D gene. Germline CDR1 and CDR2: MDHEN and SYDVKM. The length of the CDR3 is 15 residues. V was shortened by 2 bases and J by 5 bases, with 15 bases between the two germline ends. CDR3 DNA sequence: TGTGCCAGCAGTTTAGTGATTCACCCGGCGGAGACCCAGTACTTC. It yields the protein CASSLVIHPAETQYF.

The chain recombines TRBV28 with TRBJ1-5; maybe TRBD1 (6 bases). The CDR3 runs 12 residues. V lost 5 bases and J lost 6, with 8 bases in between. Germline CDR1 and CDR2: MDHEN and SYDVKM. This CDR3 reads CASSLRGQPQHF. The DNA of the CDR3 is TGTGCCAGCAGTCTCAGGGGTCAGCCCCAGCATTTT.

This clone was detected a few times. The V gene is TRBV19, the J gene TRBJ1-1; the D is unclear. V lost 2 bases and J lost 2, with 12 bases in between. This CDR3 comprises 15 residues. Germline loops: CDR1 LNHDA, CDR2 SQIVND (reference sequence). This CDR3 reads CASSITGHPNTEAFF. DNA of the CDR3: TGTGCCAGTAGTATAACCGGCCACCCAAACACTGAAGCTTTCTTT.

The V call is TRBV19, the J call TRBJ1-6; TRBD1 aligns across 7 bases. Germline CDR1 reads LNHDA; CDR2 reads SQIVND (reference sequence). After removal of 7 bases from V and 17 bases from J, the junction contained 14 bases not matched to a gene. There are 13 residues in the CDR3. The CDR3 DNA reads as TGTGCCAGTACCTTGTTGGGACAGAAGAGTTTCCACTTT. It specifies CASTLLGQKSFHF.

The chain carries TRBV25-1 and TRBJ2-4; 8 bases line up with TRBD2. Germline trimming cut 7 bases from V and 5 bases from J; bases unmatched to any gene: 1. Germline CDR1 MGHDK, CDR2 SYGVNS. This CDR3 has 12 amino acids. CDR3: CASIGGENIQYF. The CDR3 DNA follows: TGTGCCAGCATCGGGGGGGAAAACATTCAGTACTTC. Full variable domain (missing parts from reference TRBV25-1 and TRBJ2-4): EADIYQTPRYLVIGTGKKITLECSQTMGHDKMYWYQQDPGMELHLIHYSYGVNSTEKGDLSSESTVSRIRTEHFPLTLESARPSHTSQYLCASIGGENIQYFGAGTRLSVL.

V and J are TRBV6-8 and TRBJ2-1; TRBD1 matches 8 bases. Germline trimming cut 6 bases from V and 5 bases from J; bases unmatched to any gene: 12. CDR3 length: 16 residues. Germline loops: CDR1 MNHGY, CDR2 SAAAGT. The CDR3 DNA is TGTGCCAGCAGCAGACAGGGGAACTCGATGAACAATGAGCAGTTCTTC. This translates into CASSRQGNSMNNEQFF.

The chain carries TRBV9 and TRBJ1-2; D unclear. Trimming took 5 bases from V and 4 from J, leaving 18 bases between them. This CDR3 contains 15 residues. Germline CDR1 is SGDLS and CDR2 is YYNGEE. The CDR3 sequence: CASSWAFSGLYGYTF. CDR3 in DNA: TGTGCCAGCAGTTGGGCCTTCTCCGGGCTCTATGGCTACACCTTC.

This clone was seen only a few times. The genes are TRBV6-8 and TRBJ2-5, with a tentative D call TRBD1 (6 bases). Looked up from germline, CDR1 is MNHGY and CDR2 is SAAAGT. Trimming removed 6 bases at V and 0 bases at J, with 14 bases between. The CDR3 has 15 amino acids. Here the CDR3 DNA reads TGTGCCAGCAGAGTTAATGGACAGTACCAAGAGACCCAGTACTTC. This encodes CASRVNGQYQETQYF.

The rearrangement links TRBV2 to TRBJ2-3; 8 bases agree with TRBD2. The V and J ends lost 5 bases and 3 bases, in that order; junction bases with no gene match: 4. This CDR3 region has 14 residues. Germline V CDR1 and CDR2: SNHLY, FYNNEI. The CDR3: CASSRGGGTDTQYF. The DNA for the CDR3 is TGTGCCAGCAGTCGGGGGGGCGGAACAGATACGCAGTATTTT.

The chain combines TRBV6-8 with TRBJ2-7; D possibly corresponds to TRBD2 (6 bases). The CDR3 covers 18 residues. Trimming cost V 2 bases and J 4 bases, with 24 bases left between them. Germline V gene sequence: CDR1 MNHGY, CDR2 SAAAGT. The CDR3 DNA is TGTGCCAGCAGTTACCCTACCAAGTCAGGGAGGACGTTATACGAGCAGTACTTC. It is translated as CASSYPTKSGRTLYEQYF.

The chain recombines TRBV28 with TRBJ2-1; TRBD2 matches at 12 bases. The CDR3 totals 14 residues. V lost 2 bases to trimming and J lost 8 bases; unmatched junction nucleotides: 1. Germline loops: CDR1 MDHEN, CDR2 SYDVKM. The CDR3 sequence: CASSLLAGGHEQFF. As DNA, the CDR3 is TGTGCCAGCAGTTTACTAGCGGGAGGGCATGAGCAGTTCTTC.

This clone was found a few times. This chain connects TRBV28 to TRBJ1-2, with D unresolved. Trimming took off 6 bases at V and 4 bases at J, with 15 bases between the two ends. The CDR3 is made up of 14 amino acids. Germline V lookup: CDR1 MDHEN, CDR2 SYDVKM. The CDR3 reads CASSPTTGSYGYTF. CDR3 DNA: TGTGCCAGCAGCCCCACAACCGGCAGCTATGGCTACACCTTC.

The chain recombines TRBV18 with TRBJ2-7, with a possible D match to TRBD2 (5 bases). Germline values: CDR1 KGHSH, CDR2 LQKENI. This CDR3 spans 14 amino acids. V was clipped by 3 bases and J by 3 bases, with 12 bases between them. In DNA, the CDR3 is TGTGCCAGCTCACCTTCGGGGTTTTACTACGAGCAGTACTTC. It translates to CASSPSGFYYEQYF.

This chain links TRBV11-3 with TRBJ1-2, with 8 bases fitting TRBD1. The CDR3 contains 14 residues. J gave up 2 bases and V 7 bases, and 6 bases lay outside the gene matches. Germline V CDR1 and CDR2: SGHNT, YENEEA. The DNA for the CDR3 is TGTGCCAGCATCTTGACAGGGGCAAACTATGGCTACACCTTC. Its translation: CASILTGANYGYTF. Full variable domain (outside the CDR3, taken from reference TRBV11-3 and TRBJ1-2): EAGVVQSPRYKIIEKKQPVAFWCNPISGHNTLYWYLQNLGQGPELLIRYENEEAVDDSQLPKDRFSAERLKGVDSTLKIQPAELGDSAVYLCASILTGANYGYTFGSGTRLTVV.

The table lists this clone with a few counts. The rearrangement joins TRBV30 to TRBJ1-6; tentatively, D is TRBD1 (5 bases). Trimming shortened V by 2 bases and J by 15 bases, and 14 bases separated the two germline ends. This CDR3 region has 12 residues. Per germline, CDR1 GTSNPN and CDR2 SVGIG (reference sequence). The CDR3 DNA reads TGTGCCTGGAGTAGCGGGGGTCAGAACCTCCACTTT. Translation: CAWSSGGQNLHF. The complete variable domain, with remaining parts taken from reference TRBV30 and TRBJ1-6, reads SQTIHQWPATLVQPVGSPLSLECTVEGTSNPNLYWYRQAAGRGLQLLFYSVGIGQISSEVPQNLSASRPQDRQFILSSKKLLLSDSGFYLCAWSSGGQNLHFGNGTRLTVT.

J is TRBJ2-7 and V is TRBV19, with 10 bases identical to TRBD1. The CDR3 has 16 amino acids. J lost 6 bases, V lost 6 bases, and 14 bases had no gene match. The germline V gene encodes CDR1 LNHDA and CDR2 SQIVND (reference sequence). DNA of the CDR3: TGTGCCAGTAGCATCCCTGGGGGACAGGGGAACGGCGAGCAGTACTTC. Its translation: CASSIPGGQGNGEQYF.

The V gene is TRBV11-3, the J gene TRBJ2-5; D remains ambiguous. The germline V gene encodes CDR1 SGHNT and CDR2 YENEEA. V was cut by 4 bases and J by 2 bases, with 23 bases left in between. The CDR3 totals 18 residues. In DNA form, the CDR3 reads TGTGCCAGCAGCTCCTTATCCCCGGCTATAGGCCTTCAAGAGACCCAGTACTTC. Encoded protein: CASSSLSPAIGLQETQYF.

The J gene is TRBJ1-1, the V gene TRBV29-1; D is unresolved. Per germline, CDR1 SQVTM and CDR2 ANQGSEA. V was trimmed by 3 bases and J by 4 bases, leaving 12 bases between them. The CDR3 runs 13 residues. CDR3 region: CSVEWQSSTEAFF. The CDR3 coding sequence is TGCAGCGTTGAGTGGCAGTCAAGCACTGAAGCTTTCTTT.

By share, this clone counts as medium-sized (0.01 to 0.1%). The CDR3 here is CASSSDREWGEQFF. Here the CDR3 DNA reads TGTGCCAGCAGCTCCGACAGGGAATGGGGTGAGCAGTTCTTC. The genes are TRBV11-3 and TRBJ2-1; 7 bases are shared with TRBD1. CDR1 is SGHNT and CDR2 is YENEEA in the germline V gene. The CDR3 is 14 amino acids. V lost 4 bases, J lost 9 bases, and 9 bases stayed unmatched.

This clone has more than one count but fewer than ten. V and J are TRBV1 and TRBJ2-3; TRBD2 was called by the table and not checked on the DNA. TRBV1 is assigned pseudogene status. The CDR3 extends over 16 amino acids. The CDR3 reads CASSLRDFSSTDTQYF. The CDR3 DNA sequence: TGCGCCAGCAGCCTACGGGACTTTTCTAGCACAGATACGCAGTATTTT.